These 25 T cell receptor beta chains were all obtained from the same sample, sequenced in a study of identical twins. One entry per CDR3 protein, called by TCRdb with MiXCR from the 5' RACE reads. Of 150,000 or so distinct CDR3 sequences in the sample, roughly 3.3% were seen once. The sample taken for sequencing was memory T cells sorted from blood. The source of these receptors is a man between 18 and 29 years old in good health.

The rearrangement uses TRBV20-1 and TRBJ1-1; perhaps TRBD1 as D (5 bases). CDR1 and CDR2 (germline): DFQATT, SNEGSKA (reference sequence). CDR3 length equals 14 residues. The germline V and J ends were trimmed by 3 bases and 7 bases, with 18 bases remaining between them. This CDR3 reads CSASLPRDGNEAFF. The CDR3, as DNA: TGCAGTGCTAGCCTCCCCCGGGACGGCAATGAAGCTTTCTTT.

Concerning this clonotype: Possible read error: a much larger clone is one base away. V and J are TRBV19 and TRBJ2-2; 8 bases match TRBD2. The CDR3 is 18 residues long. CDR1 and CDR2 from the germline V gene are LNHDA and SQIVND (reference sequence). Trimming cost V 4 bases and J 5 bases; bases outside gene matches: 15. This chain's CDR3 is CASSKPSTSVRKTGELFF. CDR3 nucleotides: TGTGCCAGTAGTAAGCCGTCGACTAGCGTGAGAAAAACCGGGGAGCTGTTTTTT.

The rearrangement joins TRBV5-5 to TRBJ1-4, with D unresolved. CDR1 is SGHKS, CDR2 YYEKEE, per germline (reference sequence). The V gene lost 2 bases and the J gene lost 7 bases, with 15 bases spanning the gap. CDR3 length: 15 residues. The CDR3 spells CASSFIRHGGEKLFF. For the CDR3, the DNA is TGTGCCAGCAGCTTTATTAGGCACGGTGGTGAAAAACTGTTTTTT.

This clonotype was recorded many times. The chain joins TRBV12-3 or TRBV12-4 to TRBJ2-2; 7 nucleotides align to TRBD1. The CDR3 consists of 15 residues. J gave up 2 bases and V 6 bases, and 6 bases lay outside the gene matches. CDR3 residues: CASSMTGSNTGELFF. As DNA, the CDR3 is TGTGCCAGCAGCATGACAGGGAGTAACACCGGGGAGCTGTTTTTT.

In this sample, this clonotype turned up many times. V and J are TRBV11-2 and TRBJ1-6, with D possibly matching TRBD1 (5 bases). The V gene's germline CDR1 is SGHAT and CDR2 FQNNGV. The CDR3 has 14 amino acids. The V end was cut by 0 bases, the J end by 8 bases, with 8 bases between. CDR3 in amino acids: CASSLERGYSPLHF. The CDR3 DNA is TGTGCCAGCAGCTTAGAGAGGGGATATTCACCCCTCCACTTT.

This clonotype was seen repeatedly, ten times or more. This chain joins TRBV5-1 and TRBJ2-5, with D unresolved. Trimming left V 0 bases short and J 4 bases short, with 10 bases between. Per the germline V gene, CDR1 is SGHRS and CDR2 is YFSETQ. The CDR3 has 14 residues. The CDR3, as DNA: TGCGCCAGCAGCTTGGGGGTTGTAGGAGAGACCCAGTACTTC. This sequence encodes CASSLGVVGETQYF. The full variable domain, rest sourced from reference TRBV5-1 and TRBJ2-5, is KAGVTQTPRYLIKTRGQQVTLSCSPISGHRSVSWYQQTPGQGLQFLFEYFSETQRNKGNFPGRFSGRQFSNSRSEMNVSTLELGDSALYLCASSLGVVGETQYFGPGTRLLVL.

This clonotype was counted many times. V usage is TRBV20-1 and J usage is TRBJ1-2; D might be TRBD1 (6 bases). Deletions cut 4 bases from V and 4 bases from J, with 10 bases between. In germline, CDR1 is DFQATT, CDR2 SNEGSKA (reference sequence). This CDR3 region has 12 residues. Here the CDR3 DNA reads TGCAGTGCTAAACAGGGCGCCTATGGCTACACCTTC. It yields the protein CSAKQGAYGYTF.

This clonotype was detected many times. The chain employs TRBV12-3 or TRBV12-4 and TRBJ2-1; D assignment may be TRBD1 or TRBD2 (5 bases each). This CDR3 comprises 12 residues. V was trimmed by 6 bases and J by 9 bases, leaving 12 bases between them. CDR3 loop: CASSRRGGEQFF. Here the CDR3 DNA reads TGTGCCAGCAGCCGTCGGGGCGGTGAGCAGTTCTTC.

This clonotype appeared many times. This chain connects TRBV25-1 to TRBJ1-1; TRBD1 is a possible D gene (5 bases). The CDR3 length is 13 residues. The V and J ends lost 7 bases and 2 bases respectively, with 11 bases between them. CDR1 is MGHDK, CDR2 SYGVNS, per germline. The DNA of the CDR3 is TGTGCCAGCACCGACAGAATAAACACTGAAGCTTTCTTT. This codes for CASTDRINTEAFF.

There are many counts of this clonotype. The chain uses TRBV29-1 and TRBJ2-3; TRBD2 is a possible D gene (5 bases). V was pared by 1 base and J by 2 bases, with 10 bases between. The CDR3 has 14 residues. Germline-derived CDR1 and CDR2 are SQVTM and ANQGSEA. The CDR3: CSVEGTRNTDTQYF. DNA for the CDR3: TGCAGCGTTGAAGGCACTAGAAACACAGATACGCAGTATTTT.

The sample holds many counts of this clonotype. The chain employs TRBV14 and TRBJ2-4, with no clear D. This CDR3 spans 14 amino acids. V lost 4 bases, J lost 1 base, and 8 bases lay in between. The germline V gene encodes CDR1 SGHDN and CDR2 FVKESK. The CDR3 coding sequence is TGTGCCAGCAGCCCCCGCAGGGCCAAAAACATTCAGTACTTC. Translated: CASSPRRAKNIQYF.

Ten or more counts support this clonotype. The chain links TRBV15 to TRBJ2-3; 8 bases are shared with TRBD2. V shed 5 bases, J shed 5 bases, and the junction held 12 bases outside the gene matches. The CDR3 covers 16 residues. Germline CDR1 reads LNHNV; CDR2 reads YYDKDF (reference sequence). The CDR3 loop reads CATSESGTSGVDTQYF. For the CDR3, the DNA is TGTGCCACCAGCGAATCCGGAACTAGCGGAGTAGATACGCAGTATTTT.

In this sample, this clonotype turned up many times. This sequence joins TRBV5-1 and TRBJ2-3, with a weak D call TRBD2 (6 bases). V was clipped by 1 base and J by 3 bases, with 12 bases between them. Per the germline V gene, CDR1 is SGHRS and CDR2 is YFSETQ. CDR3 length: 15 residues. The CDR3 DNA is TGCGCCAGCAGCTTGACTAGCCGGTCGACAGATACGCAGTATTTT. Residues: CASSLTSRSTDTQYF.

This clonotype was seen ten or more times. The gene calls are TRBV5-1 and TRBJ1-1, with D unclear. Germline CDR1 reads SGHRS; CDR2 reads YFSETQ. V lost 4 bases, J lost 1 base, and 8 bases lay in between. There are 13 residues in the CDR3. In DNA form, the CDR3 reads TGCGCCAGCAGCACCTATGGGAACACTGAAGCTTTCTTT. This translates into CASSTYGNTEAFF.

This clonotype was seen at least ten times. This sequence joins TRBV20-1 and TRBJ2-7; D remains unclear. Germline V CDR1 and CDR2: DFQATT, SNEGSKA (reference sequence). This CDR3 has 13 residues. Trimming cost V 3 bases and J 3 bases, with 12 bases left between them. The DNA of the CDR3 is TGCAGTGCTAGCAAGAGTTCCCTCTACGAGCAGTACTTC. Its protein product is CSASKSSLYEQYF.

This clonotype was counted many times. The genes are TRBV24-1 and TRBJ2-2; D is perhaps TRBD1 (5 bases). The V and J ends lost 7 bases and 4 bases respectively, with 6 bases between them. The V gene's germline CDR1 is KGHDR and CDR2 SFDVKD. The CDR3 covers 12 residues. CDR3 nucleotide sequence: TGTGCCACCAGAGGGGTCACCGGGGAGCTGTTTTTT. As protein: CATRGVTGELFF.

The sample holds many counts of this clonotype. The chain recombines TRBV5-1 with TRBJ2-1; no clear D gene. Germline-derived CDR1 and CDR2 are SGHRS and YFSETQ. The CDR3 consists of 15 residues. V lost 5 bases to trimming and J lost 1 base, with 13 bases between them. The CDR3 region has the DNA TGCGCCAGCAGAAAGACTGGCGCTTCCTACAATGAGCAGTTCTTC. This sequence encodes CASRKTGASYNEQFF. The variable domain in full, with the rest retrieved from reference TRBV5-1 and TRBJ2-1, is KAGVTQTPRYLIKTRGQQVTLSCSPISGHRSVSWYQQTPGQGLQFLFEYFSETQRNKGNFPGRFSGRQFSNSRSEMNVSTLELGDSALYLCASRKTGASYNEQFFGPGTRLTVL.

This clonotype was picked up many times. V and J are TRBV12-3 or TRBV12-4 and TRBJ2-2, with D possibly being TRBD1 (5 bases). This CDR3 has 14 amino acids. With 7 bases removed from V and 6 bases from J, the gap between germline ends came to 15 bases. CDR3 DNA sequence: TGTGCCAGCACCCAATCTTCAGGGTCCGGGGAGCTGTTTTTT. Encoded protein: CASTQSSGSGELFF.

This clonotype was picked up many times. CDR3 nucleotides: TGTGCCAGTAGTATAGACGGGAGGGCGCGCGAGCAGTACGTC. The encoded protein is CASSIDGRAREQYV. The chain is built from TRBV19 and TRBJ2-7; 8 positions match TRBD2. The germline V gene encodes CDR1 LNHDA and CDR2 SQIVND (reference sequence). J was trimmed by 6 bases and V by 0 bases; bases with no gene match: 4. The CDR3 contains 14 residues.

The rearrangement links TRBV4-3 to TRBJ1-5; TRBD1 might be the D (6 bases). Germline lookup yields CDR1 LGHNA and CDR2 YSLEER. The V and J ends lost 0 bases and 4 bases respectively, with 16 bases between them. The CDR3 runs to 17 residues. The CDR3 here is CASSQEWAGASNQPQHF. Here the CDR3 DNA reads TGCGCCAGCAGCCAAGAGTGGGCAGGGGCCTCGAATCAGCCCCAGCATTTT.

This clonotype was seen at least ten times. J is TRBJ2-5 and V is TRBV5-6; D unclear. The CDR3 is 11 residues long. V was shortened by 4 bases and J by 7 bases, with 8 bases between the two germline ends. CDR1 is SGHDT, CDR2 YYEEEE, per germline. The CDR3 region has the DNA TGTGCCAGCAGCATGAGCGCGACCCAGTACTTC. Encoded protein: CASSMSATQYF.

In its sample, this clonotype was seen a few times. This sequence joins TRBV11-3 and TRBJ2-1; D remains unclear. Germline V CDR1 and CDR2: SGHNT, YENEEA. V shed 5 bases and J shed 8 bases, with 10 bases lying between them. The CDR3 contains 12 residues. The CDR3: CASSLSWDEQFF. The CDR3 DNA reads as TGTGCCAGCAGCCTCTCGTGGGATGAGCAGTTCTTC.

This clonotype was observed a handful of times. J is TRBJ2-1 and V is TRBV18; 7 nucleotides align to TRBD2. This CDR3 has 15 amino acids. V shed 5 bases, J shed 1 base, and the junction held 5 bases outside the gene matches. Germline assignment: CDR1 KGHSH and CDR2 LQKENI. The CDR3 coding sequence is TGTGCCAGCTCAGCGTCTAGCGGTTCCTACAATGAGCAGTTCTTC. Translated: CASSASSGSYNEQFF. The whole variable domain, filled in from reference TRBV18 and TRBJ2-1, reads NAGVMQNPRHLVRRRGQEARLRCSPMKGHSHVYWYRQLPEEGLKFMVYLQKENIIDESGMPKERFSAEFPKEGPSILRIQQVVRGDSAAYFCASSASSGSYNEQFFGPGTRLTVL.

There are a few counts of this clonotype. The chain uses TRBV7-6 and TRBJ2-1; weak D call: TRBD2 (6 bases). Per germline, CDR1 SGHVS and CDR2 FNYEAQ. CDR3 length: 14 amino acids. The V end lost 5 bases, the J end lost 3 bases, and 11 bases lay between the germline ends. Written as DNA, the CDR3 is TGTGCCAGCAGCAATGCCGGGAGCTACAATGAGCAGTTCTTC. Translation: CASSNAGSYNEQFF.

At least ten counts were recorded for this clonotype. The rearrangement uses TRBV29-1 and TRBJ2-3; 11 positions match TRBD2. The V gene end was trimmed by 6 bases and the J gene end by 5 bases; junction bases not matched to a gene: 4. CDR1 is SQVTM, CDR2 ANQGSEA, per germline. The CDR3 has 13 amino acids. CDR3 region: CSVDLAGGDTQYF. As DNA, the CDR3 is TGCAGCGTCGATCTAGCGGGAGGAGATACGCAGTATTTT.